The table lists the clone carrying this T cell receptor (beta chain) with many counts. Its antigen remains unidentified. As for the donors, each was a healthy bone marrow donor. CDR3 length: 15 residues. V was cut by 7 bases and J by 2 bases, with 15 bases left in between. Germline loops: CDR1 MNHNY, CDR2 SVGAGI (reference sequence). This entry belongs to a study of cytomegalovirus exposure and HLA in healthy donors. Study details: From donors who were HLA-typed, an early data release held approximately 84 million unique TCRs.

Findings and caveats of the study: It was assumed in the presence/absence analyses that sequencing depth was roughly uniform across donors. Within an earlier analysis, most TCR beta V segments proved productive either about 90% or about 30% of the time.

The study ran its PCR with 60 Vbeta and 13 Jbeta primers. Repertoires were generated with immunoSEQ multiplex PCR, while TCRdb's copy carries only in-frame clones and drops some. The sample has over 90,000 clones, roughly 76% seen once; the top ten hold 15% to 20%. The J gene is TRBJ1-5, the V gene TRBV6-6; D possibly corresponds to TRBD1 (6 bases). Sequencing was performed on PBMCs. This clonotype originated in a woman aged 60-75 years in good health and CMV-seropositive. CDR3 amino acids: CASKKDSSGNQPQHF. Written as DNA, the CDR3 is TGTGCCAGCAAAAAGGACAGTTCGGGCAATCAGCCCCAGCATTTT.